The clone carrying this TCR beta chain appeared a few times. What it binds is unknown. This record belongs to a study of blood T cells in healthy people across ages. Study outcomes and limitations: CMV status of donors was not determined, possibly confounding expanded clonotype changes. Diversity estimates drawn from one million T cells were deemed underestimates.

Trimming stripped 3 bases from V and 9 bases from J, with 12 bases between. Germline CDR1 and CDR2: DFQATT and SNEGSKA (reference sequence). The CDR3 contains 12 residues. Combining a sample-barcoded 5' primer with a J-beta primer mix, a second PCR ran for roughly 7 to 12 cycles. In TCRdb, the 5' RACE reads were re-called with MiXCR into one record per CDR3 protein. The data contain around 800,000 distinct CDR3 sequences, around 45% of them singletons. This sequence joins TRBV20-1 and TRBJ2-1; D remains ambiguous. The receptor was derived from a man in his 60s in good health. The sample consisted of blood. The CDR3 sequence: CSARTHRVEQFF. CDR3 coding DNA: TGCAGTGCTAGGACCCATAGGGTTGAGCAGTTCTTC.